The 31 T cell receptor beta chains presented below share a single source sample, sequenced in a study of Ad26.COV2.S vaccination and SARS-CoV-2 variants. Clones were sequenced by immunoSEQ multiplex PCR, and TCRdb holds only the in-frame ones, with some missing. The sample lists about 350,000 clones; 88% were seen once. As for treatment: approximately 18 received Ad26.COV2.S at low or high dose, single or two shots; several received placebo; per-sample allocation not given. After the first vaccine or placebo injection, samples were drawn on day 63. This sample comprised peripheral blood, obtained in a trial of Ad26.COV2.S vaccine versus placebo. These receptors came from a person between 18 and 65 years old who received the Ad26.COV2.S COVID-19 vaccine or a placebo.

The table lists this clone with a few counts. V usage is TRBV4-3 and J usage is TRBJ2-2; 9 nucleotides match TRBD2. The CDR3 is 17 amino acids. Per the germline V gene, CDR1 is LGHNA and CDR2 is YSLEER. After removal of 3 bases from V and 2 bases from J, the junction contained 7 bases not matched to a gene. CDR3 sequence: CASSQGPGTSNTGELFF. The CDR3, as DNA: TGCGCCAGCAGCCAGGGGCCCGGGACTAGCAACACCGGGGAGCTGTTTTTT.

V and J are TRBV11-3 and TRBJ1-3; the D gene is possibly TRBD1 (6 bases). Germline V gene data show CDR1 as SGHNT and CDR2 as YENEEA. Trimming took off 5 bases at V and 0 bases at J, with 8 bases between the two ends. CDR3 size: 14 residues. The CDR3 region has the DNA TGTGCCAGCAGCCTAGGGGGCTCTGGAAACACCATATATTTT. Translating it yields CASSLGGSGNTIYF.

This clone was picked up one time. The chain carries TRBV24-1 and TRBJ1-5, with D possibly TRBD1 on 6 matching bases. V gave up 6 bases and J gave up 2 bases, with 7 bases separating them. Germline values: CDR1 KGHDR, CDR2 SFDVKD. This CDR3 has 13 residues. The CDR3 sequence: CATSSGGNQPQHF. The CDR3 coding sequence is TGTGCCACCAGTTCAGGGGGCAATCAGCCCCAGCATTTT.

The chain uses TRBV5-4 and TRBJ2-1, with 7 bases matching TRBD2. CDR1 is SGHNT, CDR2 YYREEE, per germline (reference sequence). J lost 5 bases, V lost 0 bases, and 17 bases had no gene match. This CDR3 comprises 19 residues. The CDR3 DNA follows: TGTGCCAGCAGCTTGGGTTTCGTTGAACTAGCGAGGAGAAACAATGAGCAGTTCTTC. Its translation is CASSLGFVELARRNNEQFF.

The CDR3 loop is CASKLAGGLYNEQFF. The CDR3 DNA sequence: TGTGCCAGCAAGTTAGCCGGGGGTCTCTACAATGAGCAGTTCTTC. This chain connects TRBV27 to TRBJ2-1, with TRBD2 as a possible D gene (6 bases). Trimming removed 7 bases from V and 3 bases from J, with 16 bases in between. The CDR3 totals 15 residues. Germline CDR1 and CDR2: MNHEY and SMNVEV (reference sequence).

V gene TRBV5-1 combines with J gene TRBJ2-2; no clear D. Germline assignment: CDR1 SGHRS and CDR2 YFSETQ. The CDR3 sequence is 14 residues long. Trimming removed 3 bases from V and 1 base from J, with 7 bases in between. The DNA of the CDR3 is TGCGCCAGCAGCTCCTATTTGAACACCGGGGAGCTGTTTTTT. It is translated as CASSSYLNTGELFF.

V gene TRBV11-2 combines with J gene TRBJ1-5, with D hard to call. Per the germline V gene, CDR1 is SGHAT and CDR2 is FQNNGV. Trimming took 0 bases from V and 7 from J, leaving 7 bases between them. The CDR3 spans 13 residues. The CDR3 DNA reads TGTGCCAGCAGCTTAGATCTGCCCCAGCCCCAGCATTTT. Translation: CASSLDLPQPQHF.

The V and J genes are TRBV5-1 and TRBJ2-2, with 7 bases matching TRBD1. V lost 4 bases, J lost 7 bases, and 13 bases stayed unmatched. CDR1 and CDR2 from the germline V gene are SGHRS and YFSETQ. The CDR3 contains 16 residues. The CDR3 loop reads CASSLTGTAGGGELFF. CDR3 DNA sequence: TGCGCCAGCAGCCTAACCGGGACAGCTGGTGGCGGGGAGCTGTTTTTT.

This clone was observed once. The CDR3 region has the DNA TGTGCCAGCAGTTTATTAGCGGGAGTAACCTACGAGCAGTACTTC. As protein: CASSLLAGVTYEQYF. The chain is built from TRBV27 and TRBJ2-7, with 9 nucleotides matching TRBD2. The CDR3 sequence is 15 residues long. Trimming at V came to 1 base and at J to 2 bases, leaving 3 bases not matched to a gene. CDR1 is MNHEY and CDR2 is SMNVEV in the germline V gene (reference sequence).

The CDR3 region is CASSLTSGSSEQYF. DNA of the CDR3: TGTGCCAGCAGCCTCACTAGCGGGAGTTCCGAGCAGTACTTC. This rearrangement joins TRBV28 to TRBJ2-7, with 11 bases matching TRBD2. Losses at the gene ends were 6 bases for V and 6 bases for J; bases not matched to a gene: 7. The CDR3 consists of 14 residues. The germline gives CDR1 MDHEN, CDR2 SYDVKM. The full variable domain, in which reference TRBV28 and TRBJ2-7 provide the parts outside the CDR3, is DVKVTQSSRYLVKRTGEKVFLECVQDMDHENMFWYRQDPGLGLRLIYFSYDVKMKEKGDIPEGYSVSREKKERFSLILESASTNQTSMYLCASSLTSGSSEQYFGPGTRLTVT.

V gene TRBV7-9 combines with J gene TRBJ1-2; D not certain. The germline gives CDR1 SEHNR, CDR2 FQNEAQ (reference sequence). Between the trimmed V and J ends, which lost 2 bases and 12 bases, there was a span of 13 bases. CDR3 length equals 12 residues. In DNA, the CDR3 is TGTGCCAGCAGCTTATTTGGGGATTGGGACACCTTC. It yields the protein CASSLFGDWDTF.

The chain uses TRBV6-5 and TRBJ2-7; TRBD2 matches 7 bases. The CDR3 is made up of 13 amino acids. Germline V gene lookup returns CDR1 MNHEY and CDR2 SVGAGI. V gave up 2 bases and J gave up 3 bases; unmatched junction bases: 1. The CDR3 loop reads CASSYAGDYEQYF. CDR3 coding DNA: TGTGCCAGCAGTTACGCGGGGGACTACGAGCAGTACTTC.

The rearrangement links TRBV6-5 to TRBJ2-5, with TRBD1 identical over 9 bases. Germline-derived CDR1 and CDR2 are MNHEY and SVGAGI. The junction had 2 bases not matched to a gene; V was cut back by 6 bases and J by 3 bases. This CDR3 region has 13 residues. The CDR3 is CASSRDREETQYF. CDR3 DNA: TGTGCCAGCAGCCGGGACAGGGAAGAGACCCAGTACTTC.

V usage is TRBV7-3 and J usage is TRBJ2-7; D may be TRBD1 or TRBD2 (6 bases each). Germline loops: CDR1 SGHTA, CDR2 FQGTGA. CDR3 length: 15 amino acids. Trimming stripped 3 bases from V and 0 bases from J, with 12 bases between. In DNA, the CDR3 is TGTGCCAGCAGCTTCGGAGGGGGGACCTCCTACGAGCAGTACTTC. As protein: CASSFGGGTSYEQYF.

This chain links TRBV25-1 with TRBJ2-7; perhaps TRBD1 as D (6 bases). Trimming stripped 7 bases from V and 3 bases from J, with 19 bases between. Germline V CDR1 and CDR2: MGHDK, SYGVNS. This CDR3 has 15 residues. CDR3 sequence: CASTPKSQGSYEQYF. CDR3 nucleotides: TGTGCCAGCACCCCCAAGTCACAGGGAAGCTACGAGCAGTACTTC.

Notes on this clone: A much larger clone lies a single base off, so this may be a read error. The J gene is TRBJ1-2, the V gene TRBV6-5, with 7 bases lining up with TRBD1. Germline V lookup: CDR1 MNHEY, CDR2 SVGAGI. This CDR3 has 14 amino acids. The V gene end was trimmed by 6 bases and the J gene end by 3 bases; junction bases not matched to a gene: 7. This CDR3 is CASSLGQRDYGYTF. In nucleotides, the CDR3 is TGTGCCAGCAGCCTGGGACAGCGAGACTATGGCTACACCTTC.

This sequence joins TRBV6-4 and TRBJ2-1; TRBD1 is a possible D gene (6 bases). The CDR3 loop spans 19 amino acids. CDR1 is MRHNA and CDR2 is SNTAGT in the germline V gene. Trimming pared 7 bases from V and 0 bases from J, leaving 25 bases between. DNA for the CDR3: TGTGCCAGCAAGGCTTCCGGATTTGGGGGCTTGAGCTCCTACAATGAGCAGTTCTTC. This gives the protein CASKASGFGGLSSYNEQFF.

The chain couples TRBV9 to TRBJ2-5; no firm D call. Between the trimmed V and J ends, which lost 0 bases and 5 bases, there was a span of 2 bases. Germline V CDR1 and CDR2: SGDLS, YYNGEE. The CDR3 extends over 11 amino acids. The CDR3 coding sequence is TGTGCCAGCAGCGTAGAGGAGACCCAGTACTTC. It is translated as CASSVEETQYF.

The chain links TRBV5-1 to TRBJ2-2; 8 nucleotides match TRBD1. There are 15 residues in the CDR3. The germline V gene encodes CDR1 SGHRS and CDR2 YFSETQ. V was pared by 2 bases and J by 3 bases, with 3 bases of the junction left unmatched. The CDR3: CASSFDRGDTGELFF. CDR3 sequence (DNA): TGCGCCAGCAGCTTCGACAGGGGTGACACCGGGGAGCTGTTTTTT.

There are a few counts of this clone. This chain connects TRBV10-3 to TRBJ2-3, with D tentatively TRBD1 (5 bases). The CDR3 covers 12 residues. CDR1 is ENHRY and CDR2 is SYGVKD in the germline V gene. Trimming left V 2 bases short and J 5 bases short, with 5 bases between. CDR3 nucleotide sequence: TGTGCCATCAGTGAGCAGGGAGATACGCAGTATTTT. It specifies CAISEQGDTQYF.

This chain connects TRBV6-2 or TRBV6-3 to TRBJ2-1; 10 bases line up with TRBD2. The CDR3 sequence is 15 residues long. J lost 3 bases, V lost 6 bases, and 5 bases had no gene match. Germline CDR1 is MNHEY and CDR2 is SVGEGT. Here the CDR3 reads CASSPGLADYNEQFF. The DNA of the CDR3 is TGTGCCAGCAGCCCCGGACTAGCGGACTACAATGAGCAGTTCTTC.

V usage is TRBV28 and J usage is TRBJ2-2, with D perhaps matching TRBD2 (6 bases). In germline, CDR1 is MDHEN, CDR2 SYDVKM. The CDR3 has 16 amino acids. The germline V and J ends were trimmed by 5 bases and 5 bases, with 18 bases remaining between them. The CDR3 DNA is TGTGCCAGCAGTCCTCGGACCAGTGGAGGGACCGGGGAGCTGTTTTTT. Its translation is CASSPRTSGGTGELFF.

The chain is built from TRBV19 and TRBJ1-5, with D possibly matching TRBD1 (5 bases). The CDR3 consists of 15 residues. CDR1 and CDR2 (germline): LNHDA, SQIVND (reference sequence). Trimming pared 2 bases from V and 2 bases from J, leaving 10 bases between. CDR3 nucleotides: TGTGCCAGTAGTATAATAGGGGAGGGCAATCAGCCCCAGCATTTT. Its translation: CASSIIGEGNQPQHF.

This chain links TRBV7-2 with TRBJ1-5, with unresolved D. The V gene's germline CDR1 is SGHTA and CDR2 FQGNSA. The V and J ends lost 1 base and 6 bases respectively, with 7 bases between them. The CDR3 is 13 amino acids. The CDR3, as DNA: TGTGCCAGCAGCTTAGATTATGGTCAGCCCCAGCATTTT. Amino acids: CASSLDYGQPQHF.

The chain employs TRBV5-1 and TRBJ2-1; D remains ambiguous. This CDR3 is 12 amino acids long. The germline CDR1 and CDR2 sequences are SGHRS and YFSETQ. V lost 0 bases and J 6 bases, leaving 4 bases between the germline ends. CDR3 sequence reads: CASSLDLNEQFF. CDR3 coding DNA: TGCGCCAGCAGCTTGGACCTCAATGAGCAGTTCTTC. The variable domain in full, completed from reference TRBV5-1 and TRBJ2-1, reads KAGVTQTPRYLIKTRGQQVTLSCSPISGHRSVSWYQQTPGQGLQFLFEYFSETQRNKGNFPGRFSGRQFSNSRSEMNVSTLELGDSALYLCASSLDLNEQFFGPGTRLTVL.

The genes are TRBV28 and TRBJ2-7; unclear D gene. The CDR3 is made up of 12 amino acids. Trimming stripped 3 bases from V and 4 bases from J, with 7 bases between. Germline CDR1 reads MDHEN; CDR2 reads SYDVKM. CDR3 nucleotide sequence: TGTGCCAGCAGTTTTCGGGCTTACGAGCAGTACTTC. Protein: CASSFRAYEQYF.

The CDR3 DNA sequence: TGTGCCAGCAGCGGTGGTCACCAAGAGACCCAGTACTTC. Residues: CASSGGHQETQYF. This chain links TRBV7-3 with TRBJ2-5; D gene unclear. The CDR3 is made up of 13 amino acids. The V gene's germline CDR1 is SGHTA and CDR2 FQGTGA. V was trimmed by 5 bases and J by 0 bases, leaving 7 bases between them.

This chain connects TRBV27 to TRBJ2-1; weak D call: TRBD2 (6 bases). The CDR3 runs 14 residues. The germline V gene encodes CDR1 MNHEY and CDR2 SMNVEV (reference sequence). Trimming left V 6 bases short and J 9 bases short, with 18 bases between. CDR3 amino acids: CASSRTGEAGEQFF. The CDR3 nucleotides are TGTGCCAGCAGCAGAACGGGGGAGGCGGGTGAGCAGTTCTTC.

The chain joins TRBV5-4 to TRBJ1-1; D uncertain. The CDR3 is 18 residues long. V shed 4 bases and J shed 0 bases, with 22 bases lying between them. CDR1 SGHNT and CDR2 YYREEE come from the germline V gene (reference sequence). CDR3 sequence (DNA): TGTGCCAGCAGCCCCCGCCGGACGACATCCCTAATGAACACTGAAGCTTTCTTT. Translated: CASSPRRTTSLMNTEAFF.

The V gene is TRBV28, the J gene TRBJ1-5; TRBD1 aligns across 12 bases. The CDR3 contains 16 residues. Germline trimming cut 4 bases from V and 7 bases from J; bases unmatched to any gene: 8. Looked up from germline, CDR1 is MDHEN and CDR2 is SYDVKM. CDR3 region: CASSSRDRGQEQPQHF. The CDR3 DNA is TGTGCCAGCAGTTCCCGGGACAGGGGGCAGGAACAGCCCCAGCATTTT.

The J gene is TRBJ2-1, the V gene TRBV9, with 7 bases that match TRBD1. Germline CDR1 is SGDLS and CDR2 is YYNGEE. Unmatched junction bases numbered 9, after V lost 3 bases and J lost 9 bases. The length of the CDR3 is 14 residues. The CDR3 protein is CASSGQGVYGEQFF. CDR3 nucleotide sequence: TGTGCCAGCAGCGGACAGGGAGTATATGGTGAGCAGTTCTTC.